Listed here are 3 T cell receptor beta chains from one sample, sequenced in a study of cytomegalovirus exposure and HLA in healthy donors. The repertoire was sequenced with immunoSEQ multiplex PCR; TCRdb's copy has only in-frame clones and lacks some. The sample yields more than 50,000 clones, roughly 90% seen once. Source material: PBMCs. Receptors were obtained from a woman aged 30 to 39 in good health and CMV-seronegative.

This chain uses TRBV29-1 with TRBJ1-1; no firm D call. This CDR3 is built from 14 residues. V lost 4 bases, J lost 5 bases, and 17 bases lay in between. Germline V CDR1 and CDR2: SQVTM, ANQGSEA. In DNA form, the CDR3 reads TGCAGCGTTGTTTTACGGGGAGACGGGACTGAAGCTTTCTTT. Residues: CSVVLRGDGTEAFF.

The chain links TRBV6-6 to TRBJ1-4; D is ambiguous. This CDR3 contains 15 residues. Trimming stripped 4 bases from V and 7 bases from J, with 16 bases between. Germline V lookup: CDR1 MNHNY, CDR2 SVGAGI (reference sequence). The CDR3 DNA reads TGTGCCAGCAGTTGGGTGTCGGGAAGGAGTGAAAAACTGTTTTTT. This encodes CASSWVSGRSEKLFF.

J is TRBJ1-2 and V is TRBV6-6, with TRBD1 as a possible D gene (5 bases). From germline, CDR1 is MNHNY and CDR2 SVGAGI (reference sequence). The CDR3 loop spans 13 amino acids. Trimming removed 3 bases at V and 3 bases at J, with 8 bases between. The DNA for the CDR3 is TGTGCCAGCAGTTATGAACAGGACTATGGCTACACCTTC. Its protein is CASSYEQDYGYTF.